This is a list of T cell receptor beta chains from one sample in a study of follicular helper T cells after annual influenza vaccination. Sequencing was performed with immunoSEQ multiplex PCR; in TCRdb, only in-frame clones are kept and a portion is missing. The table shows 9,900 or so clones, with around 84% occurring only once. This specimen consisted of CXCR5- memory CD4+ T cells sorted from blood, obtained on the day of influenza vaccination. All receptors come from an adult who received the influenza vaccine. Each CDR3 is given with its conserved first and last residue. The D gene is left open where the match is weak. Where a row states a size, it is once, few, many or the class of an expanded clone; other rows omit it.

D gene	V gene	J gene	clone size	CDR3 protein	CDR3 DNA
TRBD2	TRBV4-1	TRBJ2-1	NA	CASKQTSGGAGSYNEQFF	TGCGCCAGCAAGCAGACTAGCGGGGGGGCCGGCTCCTACAATGAGCAGTTCTTC
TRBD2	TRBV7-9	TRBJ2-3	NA	CASSLVEGGSGIADTQYF	TGTGCCAGCAGCTTAGTGGAGGGTGGTAGCGGGATCGCAGATACGCAGTATTTT
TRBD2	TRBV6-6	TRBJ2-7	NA	CASSYGGLAIEQYF	TGTGCCAGCAGTTACGGGGGACTAGCCATCGAGCAGTACTTC
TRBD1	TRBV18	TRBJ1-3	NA	CASSLGTAGSGNTIYF	TGTGCCAGCTCACTGGGGACAGCTGGCTCTGGAAACACCATATATTTT
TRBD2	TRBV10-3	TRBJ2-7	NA	CAISELGGRAEYEQYF	TGTGCCATCAGTGAGCTGGGCGGGAGGGCCGAATACGAGCAGTACTTC
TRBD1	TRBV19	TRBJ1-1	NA	CASGRDRDNTEAFF	TGTGCCAGTGGAAGGGACAGGGATAACACTGAAGCTTTCTTT
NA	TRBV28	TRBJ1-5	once	CASSRATINNNDQPQHF	TGTGCCAGCAGCCGCGCCACCATCAACAACAATGATCAACCCCAGCATTTT
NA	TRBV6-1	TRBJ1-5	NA	CASMWGSNQPQHF	TGTGCCAGCATGTGGGGCAGCAATCAGCCCCAGCATTTT
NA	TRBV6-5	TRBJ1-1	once	CASSYELNTEAFF	TGTGCCAGCAGTTACGAATTGAACACTGAAGCTTTCTTT
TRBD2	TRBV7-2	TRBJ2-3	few	CASSLDPSGGARDTQYF	TGTGCCAGCAGCTTAGACCCTAGCGGGGGCGCCAGGGATACGCAGTATTTT
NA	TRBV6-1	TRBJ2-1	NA	CASTTGASSYNEQFF	TGTGCCAGCACTACGGGGGCTAGCTCCTACAATGAGCAGTTCTTC
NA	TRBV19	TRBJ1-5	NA	CASSIKGLPQHF	TGTGCCAGTAGTATAAAGGGACTGCCCCAGCATTTT
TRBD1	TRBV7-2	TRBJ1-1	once	CASSYSTGAGEAFF	TGTGCCAGCAGCTATTCGACAGGGGCGGGTGAAGCTTTCTTT
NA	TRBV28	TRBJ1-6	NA	CASSLSYGAGSPLHF	TGTGCCAGCAGTTTATCCTATGGGGCAGGTTCACCCCTCCACTTT
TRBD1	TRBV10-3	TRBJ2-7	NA	CAIRAGGQSYEQYF	TGTGCCATCAGGGCAGGGGGCCAATCCTACGAGCAGTACTTC
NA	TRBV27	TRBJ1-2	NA	CASSSRGPYGYTF	TGTGCCAGCAGTTCCAGGGGTCCCTATGGCTACACCTTC
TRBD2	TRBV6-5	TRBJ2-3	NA	CASSRGEDTQYF	TGTGCCAGCTCCCGGGGGGAAGATACGCAGTATTTT
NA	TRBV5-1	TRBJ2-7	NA	CASSEPAGEQYF	TGCGCCAGCAGCGAGCCAGCCGGCGAGCAGTACTTC
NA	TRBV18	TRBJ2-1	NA	CASSPGGEQFF	TGTGCCAGCTCCCCTGGGGGGGAGCAGTTCTTC
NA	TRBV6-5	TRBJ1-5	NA	CASSVQYNQPQHF	TGTGCCAGCAGTGTCCAGTATAATCAGCCCCAGCATTTT
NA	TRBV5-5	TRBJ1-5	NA	CASSLGQSNQPQHF	TGTGCCAGCAGCCTCGGACAGAGCAATCAGCCCCAGCATTTT
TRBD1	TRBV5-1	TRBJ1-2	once	CASSQTTGGLAYGYTF	TGCGCCAGCAGCCAAACAACAGGGGGATTAGCCTATGGCTACACCTTC
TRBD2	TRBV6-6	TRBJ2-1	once	CASSPLREGTSEQFF	TGTGCCAGCAGTCCCCTGCGGGAGGGGACCAGTGAGCAGTTCTTC
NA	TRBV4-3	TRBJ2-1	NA	CASSQVPSLSSYNEQFF	TGCGCCAGCAGCCAGGTCCCTAGTTTGAGCTCCTACAATGAGCAGTTCTTC
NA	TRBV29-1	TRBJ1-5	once	CSARDGSNQPQHF	TGCAGCGCGAGGGACGGAAGCAATCAGCCCCAGCATTTT
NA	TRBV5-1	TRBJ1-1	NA	CASSSNTEAFF	TGCGCCAGCAGCTCAAACACTGAAGCTTTCTTT
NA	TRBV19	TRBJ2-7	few	CASSSTWASEQYF	TGTGCCAGTAGTAGTACGTGGGCGTCCGAGCAGTACTTC
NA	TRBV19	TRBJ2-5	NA	CASSLNRLQETQYF	TGTGCCAGTAGTCTCAACAGGCTACAAGAGACCCAGTACTTC
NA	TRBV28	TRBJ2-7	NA	CASSLVEGHEQYF	TGTGCCAGCAGTCTAGTGGAGGGCCACGAGCAGTACTTC
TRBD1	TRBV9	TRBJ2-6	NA	CASSAGTGAVGANVLTF	TGTGCCAGCAGCGCCGGGACAGGGGCGGTTGGGGCCAACGTCCTGACTTTC
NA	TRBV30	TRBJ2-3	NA	CAQSPRNRGTDTQYF	TGTGCCCAAAGTCCTCGGAATAGGGGCACAGATACGCAGTATTTT
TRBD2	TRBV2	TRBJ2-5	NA	CVSSGRSGVQETQYF	TGTGTCAGCAGTGGACGTAGCGGGGTACAAGAGACCCAGTACTTC
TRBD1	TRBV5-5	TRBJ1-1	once	CASSFQDRGTEAFF	TGTGCCAGCAGCTTCCAGGACAGGGGAACTGAAGCTTTCTTT
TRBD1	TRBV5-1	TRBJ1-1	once	CASSEGQGNTEAFF	TGCGCCAGCAGCGAGGGACAGGGGAACACTGAAGCTTTCTTT
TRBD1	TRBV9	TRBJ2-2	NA	CASSVGPSGTANTGELFF	TGTGCCAGCAGCGTAGGCCCCTCCGGGACAGCGAACACCGGGGAGCTGTTTTTT
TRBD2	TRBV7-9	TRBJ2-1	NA	CASSFGLAAYNEQFF	TGTGCCAGCAGCTTTGGGCTAGCGGCCTACAATGAGCAGTTCTTC
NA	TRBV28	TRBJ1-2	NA	CASSSVQFNYGYTF	TGTGCCAGCAGTTCGGTACAGTTTAACTATGGCTACACCTTC
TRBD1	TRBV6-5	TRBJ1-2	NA	CASTGQGDYGYTF	TGTGCCAGCACCGGACAGGGAGACTATGGCTACACCTTC
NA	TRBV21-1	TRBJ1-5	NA	CASSKDRDPSYSNQPQHF	TGTGCCAGCAGCAAGGATCGGGACCCTAGTTATAGCAATCAGCCCCAGCATTTT
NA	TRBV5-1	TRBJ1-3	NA	CASRPGTTTSLGNTIYF	TGCGCCAGCAGACCCGGGACTACTACCTCTTTAGGAAACACCATATATTTT
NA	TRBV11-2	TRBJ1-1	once	CASSPAGQAFF	TGTGCCAGCAGCCCAGCAGGACAAGCTTTCTTT
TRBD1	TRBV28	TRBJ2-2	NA	CASRGTVSTGELFF	TGTGCCAGCAGGGGGACAGTCAGCACCGGGGAGCTGTTTTTT
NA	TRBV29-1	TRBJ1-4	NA	CSAGDGRWGGKLFF	TGCAGCGCCGGGGACGGCCGCTGGGGGGGAAAACTGTTTTTT
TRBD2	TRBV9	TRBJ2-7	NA	CASSLAANYEQYF	TGTGCCAGCAGTCTAGCGGCTAACTACGAGCAGTACTTC
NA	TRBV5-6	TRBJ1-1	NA	CASSQRLGGNTEAFF	TGTGCCAGCAGTCAGCGTTTGGGTGGGAACACTGAAGCTTTCTTT
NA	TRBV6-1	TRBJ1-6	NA	CATSRDIEPLHF	TGTGCCACCAGTCGGGATATCGAACCCCTCCACTTT
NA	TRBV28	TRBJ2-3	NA	CASSAKNTQYF	TGTGCCAGCAGTGCCAAAAATACGCAGTATTTT
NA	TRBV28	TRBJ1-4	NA	CASSSSATTNEKLFF	TGTGCCAGCAGTTCTTCCGCAACAACTAATGAAAAACTGTTTTTT
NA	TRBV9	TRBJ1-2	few	CASSVGSAPGDYGYTF	TGTGCCAGCAGCGTAGGTTCCGCCCCTGGGGACTATGGCTACACCTTC
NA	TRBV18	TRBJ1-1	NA	CASSPLTVPNTEAFF	TGTGCCAGCTCACCACTAACGGTACCGAACACTGAAGCTTTCTTT
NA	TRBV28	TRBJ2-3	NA	CASHRYGGDTQYF	TGTGCCAGCCACCGGTACGGGGGTGATACGCAGTATTTT
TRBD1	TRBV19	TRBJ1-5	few	CASSVGQGNQPQHF	TGTGCCAGTAGCGTGGGACAGGGCAATCAGCCCCAGCATTTT
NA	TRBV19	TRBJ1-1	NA	CASTAVQGHTEAFF	TGTGCCAGTACTGCAGTCCAGGGTCACACTGAAGCTTTCTTT
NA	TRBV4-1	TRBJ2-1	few	CASSQGTSPNINEQFF	TGCGCCAGCAGCCAAGGTACTAGCCCTAATATTAATGAGCAGTTCTTC
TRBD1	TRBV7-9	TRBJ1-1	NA	CASSLGDRKEAFF	TGTGCCAGCAGCTTAGGGGACAGAAAGGAAGCTTTCTTT
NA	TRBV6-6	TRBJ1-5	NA	CASRRQFLNQPQHF	TGTGCCAGCAGGAGACAGTTCCTCAATCAGCCCCAGCATTTT